Presented here are 21 T cell receptor beta chains from one specimen sequenced in a study of cytomegalovirus exposure and HLA in healthy donors. TCRdb's copy holds only in-frame clones and misses some; the assay was immunoSEQ multiplex PCR. Of 180,000 or so clones in the sample, approximately 87% were seen once. Sequenced sample: PBMCs. These receptors were collected from a woman aged 25-40 years in good health and CMV-seronegative.

The genes are TRBV18 and TRBJ2-7, with D possibly being TRBD2 (5 bases). CDR3 length: 13 residues. Germline lookup yields CDR1 KGHSH and CDR2 LQKENI. Trimming stripped 3 bases from V and 6 bases from J, with 12 bases between. CDR3 region: CASSPGSSGEQYF. Here the CDR3 DNA reads TGTGCCAGCTCACCGGGTTCGAGCGGCGAGCAGTACTTC. Together with reference TRBV18 and TRBJ2-7, the CDR3 gives the full variable domain: NAGVMQNPRHLVRRRGQEARLRCSPMKGHSHVYWYRQLPEEGLKFMVYLQKENIIDESGMPKERFSAEFPKEGPSILRIQQVVRGDSAAYFCASSPGSSGEQYFGPGTRLTVT.

This clone was observed a single time. The chain links TRBV13 to TRBJ2-1; 9 nucleotides line up with TRBD2. Trimming took 5 bases from V and 10 from J; bases not matched to a gene: 6. Germline V gene lookup returns CDR1 PRHDT and CDR2 FYEKMQ (reference sequence). The CDR3 contains 13 residues. The CDR3 region is CASSAHGLAEQFF. The CDR3 nucleotides read TGTGCCAGCAGCGCCCACGGACTAGCGGAGCAGTTCTTC.

This CDR3 reads CASSLQVQETQYF. In nucleotides, the CDR3 is TGTGCCAGCAGTTTACAGGTGCAAGAGACCCAGTACTTC. V and J are TRBV6-6 and TRBJ2-5, with D possibly matching TRBD1 (5 bases). Germline V gives CDR1 MNHNY, CDR2 SVGAGI (reference sequence). Between the trimmed V and J ends, which lost 4 bases and 2 bases, there was a span of 8 bases. CDR3 length: 13 residues.

CDR3 loop: CASSVQGVYNEQFF. In DNA form, the CDR3 reads TGTGCCAGCAGCGTCCAGGGGGTCTACAATGAGCAGTTCTTC. The chain recombines TRBV9 with TRBJ2-1; 7 bases map to TRBD1. From germline, CDR1 is SGDLS and CDR2 YYNGEE. CDR3 size: 14 residues. Germline trimming cut 2 bases from V and 3 bases from J; bases unmatched to any gene: 2. Full variable domain (missing parts from reference TRBV9 and TRBJ2-1): DSGVTQTPKHLITATGQRVTLRCSPRSGDLSVYWYQQSLDQGLQFLIQYYNGEERAKGNILERFSAQQFPDLHSELNLSSLELGDSALYFCASSVQGVYNEQFFGPGTRLTVL.

The rearrangement uses TRBV4-2 and TRBJ2-7; tentative D call: TRBD2 (6 bases). Germline CDR1 is LGHNA and CDR2 is YNFKEQ. Trimming left V 0 bases short and J 0 bases short, with 15 bases between. The length of the CDR3 is 17 residues. CDR3 sequence reads: CASSQESLLGGSYEQYF. The CDR3 DNA is TGTGCCAGCAGCCAAGAGAGTCTCCTGGGGGGCTCCTACGAGCAGTACTTC.

The rearrangement uses TRBV7-2 and TRBJ2-2; perhaps TRBD1 as D (6 bases). Germline V gene data show CDR1 as SGHTA and CDR2 as FQGNSA. The CDR3 spans 14 residues. The germline V and J ends were trimmed by 5 bases and 9 bases, with 16 bases remaining between them. The CDR3, as DNA: TGTGCCAGCAGCCAACAGGGATGGTACCGGGAGCTGTTTTTT. Translating it yields CASSQQGWYRELFF.

The rearrangement links TRBV13 to TRBJ2-3; TRBD1 agrees at 9 bases. The CDR3 is 16 amino acids. Germline V gene sequence: CDR1 PRHDT, CDR2 FYEKMQ (reference sequence). Trimming took 0 bases from V and 3 from J; bases not matched to a gene: 4. CDR3 in DNA: TGTGCCAGCAGCTTAGGTCCGGGACAGGGAACAGATACGCAGTATTTT. Amino acid sequence: CASSLGPGQGTDTQYF.

The CDR3 nucleotides read TGTGCCAGCAGTGAAAAAGGGGACACAGATACGCAGTATTTT. This gives the protein CASSEKGDTDTQYF. The chain recombines TRBV6-1 with TRBJ2-3; a weak D match, TRBD1 (5 bases). CDR1 is MNHNS, CDR2 SASEGT, per germline. The V gene lost 2 bases and the J gene lost 2 bases, with 8 bases spanning the gap. The CDR3 totals 14 residues.

The chain recombines TRBV19 with TRBJ1-6; D remains ambiguous. This CDR3 has 14 residues. Per germline, CDR1 LNHDA and CDR2 SQIVND (reference sequence). V lost 1 base and J lost 10, with 11 bases in between. CDR3 DNA sequence: TGTGCCAGTAGTATAGGGGCCATAGAGTCACCCCTCCACTTT. This codes for CASSIGAIESPLHF.

The chain uses TRBV27 and TRBJ2-7; 9 bases align to TRBD1. Germline V gives CDR1 MNHEY, CDR2 SMNVEV (reference sequence). V dropped 5 bases and J dropped 5; count of bases not matched to a gene: 4. CDR3 length: 13 amino acids. CDR3 bases: TGTGCCAGCAGTCCCACAGGGGGCAACGAGCAGTACTTC. Protein: CASSPTGGNEQYF.

The rearrangement links TRBV6-6 to TRBJ2-5; TRBD1 aligns across 7 bases. This CDR3 comprises 16 residues. The germline gives CDR1 MNHNY, CDR2 SVGAGI (reference sequence). V gave up 2 bases and J gave up 3 bases; unmatched junction bases: 9. The CDR3 DNA follows: TGTGCCAGCAGTTACCCCCCGACAGGGCTGAAAGAGACCCAGTACTTC. It is translated as CASSYPPTGLKETQYF.

This clone showed up just a few times. The rearrangement joins TRBV7-6 to TRBJ2-7; weak D call: TRBD2 (5 bases). V was cut by 5 bases and J by 0 bases, with 5 bases left in between. Germline V CDR1 and CDR2: SGHVS, FNYEAQ. CDR3 length: 12 amino acids. As DNA, the CDR3 is TGTGCCAGCAGCGGGAGCTCCTACGAGCAGTACTTC. The encoded protein is CASSGSSYEQYF. Based on the CDR3 plus reference TRBV7-6 and TRBJ2-7, the full variable domain is GAGVSQSPRYKVTKRGQDVALRCDPISGHVSLYWYRQALGQGPEFLTYFNYEAQQDKSGLPNDRFSAERPEGSISTLTIQRTEQRDSAMYRCASSGSSYEQYFGPGTRLTVT.

The chain recombines TRBV15 with TRBJ2-5, with D hard to call. With 1 base removed from V and 2 bases from J, the gap between germline ends came to 8 bases. CDR1 and CDR2 from the germline V gene are LNHNV and YYDKDF (reference sequence). The CDR3 consists of 14 residues. This CDR3 is CATSRGQEQETQYF. The DNA of the CDR3 is TGTGCCACCAGCAGAGGTCAGGAACAAGAGACCCAGTACTTC.

This clone was detected a few times. V is TRBV6-5 and J is TRBJ1-2; D not resolved. This CDR3 is 13 amino acids long. The ends were cut back, 0 bases at V and 4 bases at J, with 6 bases in the middle. The germline gives CDR1 MNHEY, CDR2 SVGAGI. The CDR3 DNA reads TGTGCCAGCAGTTACTCGACAAGCTATGGCTACACCTTC. Protein sequence: CASSYSTSYGYTF.

V usage is TRBV27 and J usage is TRBJ2-7; D gene uncertain. V lost 3 bases, J lost 1 base, and 7 bases lay in between. CDR3 length: 13 amino acids. Germline CDR1 MNHEY, CDR2 SMNVEV (reference sequence). The CDR3 DNA sequence: TGTGCCAGCAGTTTTCGAGCGTCCTACGAGCAGTACTTC. Translation gives CASSFRASYEQYF.

The chain uses TRBV7-9 and TRBJ2-7, with 8 positions matching TRBD1. This CDR3 comprises 19 residues. Trimming at V came to 0 bases and at J to 4 bases, leaving 17 bases not matched to a gene. The germline CDR1 and CDR2 sequences are SEHNR and FQNEAQ (reference sequence). In DNA, the CDR3 is TGTGCCAGCAGCTTAGCCAGGGAAGGCGAGGGACAGGCTGAGTACGAGCAGTACTTC. The encoded protein is CASSLAREGEGQAEYEQYF.

V gene TRBV11-2 combines with J gene TRBJ2-5, with 8 bases matching TRBD2. V was clipped by 5 bases and J by 4 bases; unmatched bases: 6. This CDR3 spans 14 amino acids. Germline lookup yields CDR1 SGHAT and CDR2 FQNNGV. In nucleotides, the CDR3 is TGTGCCAGCAGCCCGGGACTAGATAGAGAGACCCAGTACTTC. It is translated as CASSPGLDRETQYF.

The chain employs TRBV6-5 and TRBJ2-7, with a weak D call TRBD2 (7 bases). V was cut by 6 bases and J by 3 bases, with 15 bases left in between. Germline CDR1 reads MNHEY; CDR2 reads SVGAGI. This CDR3 has 14 residues. The CDR3 loop reads CASRGGAGIYEQYF. DNA for the CDR3: TGTGCCAGCAGAGGGGGGGCGGGGATCTACGAGCAGTACTTC.

V is TRBV4-2 and J is TRBJ2-3; 11 bases line up with TRBD2. The CDR3 length is 16 residues. Germline CDR1 and CDR2: LGHNA and YNFKEQ. Losses at the gene ends were 5 bases for V and 5 bases for J; bases not matched to a gene: 9. CDR3 residues: CASSYLAGGGVDTQYF. The CDR3, as DNA: TGTGCCAGCAGCTATTTAGCGGGGGGGGGTGTAGATACGCAGTATTTT.

The CDR3 sequence: CASSESRAGGSGNTIYF. CDR3 coding DNA: TGTGCCAGCAGTGAAAGTCGGGCAGGGGGCTCTGGAAACACCATATATTTT. V is TRBV25-1 and J is TRBJ1-3, with 7 bases that match TRBD1. J was trimmed by 0 bases and V by 2 bases; bases with no gene match: 7. The CDR3 covers 17 residues. Germline loops: CDR1 MGHDK, CDR2 SYGVNS.

The rearrangement links TRBV9 to TRBJ2-2, with no clear D. The CDR3 has 15 residues. Trimming removed 0 bases from V and 5 bases from J, with 11 bases in between. Germline lookup yields CDR1 SGDLS and CDR2 YYNGEE. The CDR3 loop reads CASSVVPRVTGELFF. CDR3 bases: TGTGCCAGCAGCGTAGTGCCACGAGTGACCGGGGAGCTGTTTTTT.